The 6 T cell receptor beta chains below come from one sample, sequenced in a study of blood T cell repertoires in COVID-19. Profiling relied on immunoSEQ multiplex PCR, and the TCRdb table lists in-frame clones only, not all of them. The data show about 200,000 clones, more than 75% seen once. The sequencing sample was made of PBMCs or T cells enriched from blood (not recorded which). All receptors derive from a man aged 40-49 years with acute COVID-19.

The V call is TRBV7-3, the J call TRBJ1-1; D not certain. Looked up from germline, CDR1 is SGHTA and CDR2 is FQGTGA. V was trimmed by 1 base and J by 1 base, leaving 7 bases between them. This CDR3 is 14 amino acids long. The CDR3 region is CASSLMGRNTEAFF. The DNA of the CDR3 is TGTGCCAGCAGCTTAATGGGCAGGAACACTGAAGCTTTCTTT. Full variable domain (outside the CDR3, taken from reference TRBV7-3 and TRBJ1-1): GAGVSQTPSNKVTEKGKYVELRCDPISGHTALYWYRQSLGQGPEFLIYFQGTGAADDSGLPNDRFFAVRPEGSVSTLKIQRTERGDSAVYLCASSLMGRNTEAFFGQGTRLTVV.

The chain joins TRBV4-3 to TRBJ2-7; 10 bases map to TRBD2. The V segment lost 3 bases and the J segment 2 bases; nucleotides outside the gene matches: 7. Germline V gives CDR1 LGHNA, CDR2 YSLEER. This CDR3 comprises 16 residues. CDR3 nucleotide sequence: TGCGCCAGCAGCCAGGAACTAGCGGGACTAGCCTACGAGCAGTACTTC. Protein product: CASSQELAGLAYEQYF.

CDR3 sequence: CASSEQVLDNQPQHF. The CDR3 nucleotides read TGTGCCAGCAGTGAACAGGTGTTAGACAATCAGCCCCAGCATTTT. The V call is TRBV6-1, the J call TRBJ1-5; D gene ambiguous. Germline CDR1 reads MNHNS; CDR2 reads SASEGT. V lost 2 bases, J lost 3 bases, and 11 bases lay in between. The CDR3 length is 15 residues.

The V call is TRBV15, the J call TRBJ1-5; perhaps TRBD1 as D (5 bases). V was clipped by 2 bases and J by 3 bases, with 14 bases between them. The V gene's germline CDR1 is LNHNV and CDR2 YYDKDF (reference sequence). The CDR3 extends over 16 amino acids. Here the CDR3 reads CATSRIRQNSNQPQHF. CDR3 sequence (DNA): TGTGCCACCAGCAGAATAAGACAGAACTCCAATCAGCCCCAGCATTTT.

V and J are TRBV6-6 and TRBJ2-3; TRBD2 agrees at 15 bases. Germline V gene lookup returns CDR1 MNHNY and CDR2 SVGAGI (reference sequence). The CDR3 consists of 20 residues. The trim removed 6 bases at V and 4 bases at J, leaving 17 bases unmatched. This CDR3 is CASSRNARTSGRAESDTQYF. The DNA of the CDR3 is TGTGCCAGCAGCCGAAACGCAAGGACTAGCGGGAGGGCCGAGTCAGATACGCAGTATTTT.

This clone was seen more than once but under ten times. The V call is TRBV7-3, the J call TRBJ2-2, with D possibly matching TRBD2 (6 bases). Germline V gene lookup returns CDR1 SGHTA and CDR2 FQGTGA. The ends were cut back, 5 bases at V and 4 bases at J, with 17 bases in the middle. The CDR3 consists of 16 residues. CDR3 residues: CASSPGRDSLTGELFF. CDR3 nucleotides: TGTGCCAGCAGCCCAGGAAGGGACTCTCTCACCGGGGAGCTGTTTTTT.